This is a list of T cell receptor beta chains from one sample in a study of T-cell reconstitution after alpha-beta-depleted transplantation in children. TCRdb re-derived calls from the PCR reads in MiXCR, one entry per CDR3 protein. Among roughly 100,000 distinct CDR3 sequences listed, 4.5% to 7.5% were seen once. The sequencing used PBMCs, mostly from graft donor cells, collected 60 days after TCRalphabeta/CD19-depleted stem cell transplant. These receptors were collected from a female patient aged 2-9 years who had a stem cell transplant for Fanconi anemia, so the T cells may come from the graft donor. Both conserved end residues are part of each CDR3. The order of the fields is J gene, V gene, clone size, D gene, CDR3 protein, CDR3 DNA. The D gene is left open where the match is weak. The size field is filled for only some rows; it gives once, few, many or a size class.

TRBJ1-2 | TRBV5-5 | few | TRBD1 | CASSLFLQGALYGYTF | TGTGCCAGCAGCTTATTCTTACAGGGGGCGCTTTATGGCTACACCTTC
TRBJ2-5 | TRBV10-3 | few | TRBD2 | CAIRTETSGRASEETQYF | TGTGCCATCAGGACAGAGACTAGCGGGAGGGCCAGCGAAGAGACCCAGTACTTC
TRBJ1-6 | TRBV11-1 | many | NA | CASSLSGWTNSPLHF | TGTGCCAGCAGCTTATCGGGGTGGACGAATTCACCCCTCCACTTT
TRBJ2-1 | TRBV11-2 | NA | NA | CASSTHSYSYNEQFF | TGTGCCAGCAGCACACATTCCTACTCCTACAATGAGCAGTTCTTC
TRBJ2-1 | TRBV5-1 | many | NA | CASSRTGQGASREQFF | TGCGCCAGCAGCCGAACAGGGCAGGGTGCATCCAGAGAGCAGTTCTTC
TRBJ2-1 | TRBV6-5 | NA | NA | CASSSRSFAVEQFF | TGTGCCAGCAGTTCTAGGAGTTTCGCCGTTGAGCAGTTCTTC
TRBJ2-5 | TRBV11-2 | many | NA | CASSLGHRRDQETQYF | TGTGCCAGCAGCTTAGGTCATCGGAGAGATCAAGAGACCCAGTACTTC
TRBJ1-5 | TRBV6-1 | NA | TRBD1 | CASSRQGDQPQHF | TGTGCCAGCAGTCGACAGGGTGATCAGCCCCAGCATTTT
TRBJ2-2 | TRBV27 | many | TRBD2 | CASSFGAGVPGELFF | TGTGCCAGCAGTTTTGGAGCGGGAGTCCCCGGGGAGCTGTTTTTT
TRBJ2-5 | TRBV20-1 | many | NA | CSASRARGGIQETQYF | TGCAGTGCTAGCAGGGCCAGGGGTGGGATTCAAGAGACCCAGTACTTC
TRBJ2-7 | TRBV29-1 | many | NA | CSVDGVVSSYEQYF | TGCAGCGTTGATGGGGTTGTCAGCTCCTACGAGCAGTACTTC
TRBJ2-7 | TRBV10-3 | many | NA | CAISVGTVSYEQYF | TGTGCCATCAGTGTGGGGACGGTAAGCTACGAGCAGTACTTC
TRBJ2-1 | TRBV2 | many | TRBD2 | CASSINGTTPYNEQFF | TGTGCCAGCAGTATAAACGGGACTACTCCCTACAATGAGCAGTTCTTC
TRBJ1-1 | TRBV20-1 | many | TRBD1 | CSALPGQGFSEAFF | TGCAGTGCTTTACCGGGACAGGGGTTTTCTGAAGCTTTCTTT
TRBJ2-1 | TRBV12-3/TRBV12-4 | many | NA | CASRPMTGWGPYNEQFF | TGTGCCAGCAGGCCGATGACAGGCTGGGGCCCCTACAATGAGCAGTTCTTC
TRBJ2-3 | TRBV20-1 | many | NA | CSARWGAWSDTQYF | TGCAGTGCTAGGTGGGGGGCCTGGTCAGATACGCAGTATTTT
TRBJ2-7 | TRBV28 | many | NA | CASSLGWGQYF | TGTGCCAGCAGTTTAGGGTGGGGGCAGTACTTC
TRBJ2-1 | TRBV12-3/TRBV12-4 | many | NA | CASRYTNEGGDYNEQFF | TGTGCCAGCAGATACACCAATGAGGGGGGAGACTACAATGAGCAGTTCTTC
TRBJ2-6 | TRBV18 | few | NA | CASSPPGPLALLTF | TGTGCCAGCTCACCCCCGGGACCCCTGGCCCTCCTGACTTTC
TRBJ1-3 | TRBV5-1 | many | NA | CASSLETGTFSGNTIYF | TGCGCCAGCAGCTTGGAGACAGGAACATTCTCTGGAAACACCATATATTTT
TRBJ2-2 | TRBV7-2 | few | TRBD2 | CASSSSGGAYTGELFF | TGTGCCAGCAGCTCGAGCGGGGGGGCGTACACCGGGGAGCTGTTTTTT
TRBJ1-5 | TRBV7-2 | few | NA | CASSLAPTMLRRPQHF | TGTGCCAGCAGCTTAGCCCCAACAATGCTGCGTCGACCCCAGCATTTT
TRBJ2-3 | TRBV27 | few | NA | CASKFQRFNTDTQYF | TGTGCCAGCAAATTTCAGCGTTTCAACACAGATACGCAGTATTTT
TRBJ2-7 | TRBV9 | many | TRBD2 | CASSVAGTSYEQYF | TGTGCCAGCAGCGTAGCGGGGACTAGCTACGAGCAGTACTTC
TRBJ2-1 | TRBV28 | many | TRBD2 | CASHSSGEYNEQFF | TGTGCCAGCCACTCTAGCGGGGAGTACAATGAGCAGTTCTTC
TRBJ2-2 | TRBV5-1 | many | TRBD1 | CASSLRTGNTGELFF | TGCGCCAGCAGCCTAAGGACAGGGAACACCGGGGAGCTGTTTTTT
TRBJ1-5 | TRBV20-1 | NA | TRBD1 | CSARDRIRGDQPQHF | TGCAGTGCTAGAGATCGGATCAGGGGGGATCAGCCCCAGCATTTT
TRBJ2-3 | TRBV21-1 | many | NA | CASSKSRPTREPDTQYF | TGTGCCAGCAGCAAAAGTAGGCCTACTAGGGAACCAGATACGCAGTATTTT
TRBJ1-6 | TRBV28 | NA | NA | CASVDRINSPLHF | TGTGCCAGCGTCGACAGGATTAATTCACCCCTCCACTTT
TRBJ2-3 | TRBV30 | few | TRBD1 | CAWDRGPSTDTQYF | TGTGCCTGGGACAGGGGACCGAGCACAGATACGCAGTATTTT
TRBJ2-3 | TRBV9 | many | NA | CASSVAGHTDTQYF | TGTGCCAGCAGCGTAGCGGGGCACACAGATACGCAGTATTTT
TRBJ1-1 | TRBV12-3/TRBV12-4 | many | NA | CASSLQGQTEAFF | TGTGCCAGCAGTTTACAGGGGCAAACTGAAGCTTTCTTT
TRBJ2-7 | TRBV7-8 | many | TRBD2 | CASSLAREYEQYF | TGTGCCAGCAGCTTAGCGCGGGAGTACGAGCAGTACTTC
TRBJ2-7 | TRBV24-1 | many | NA | CATSDARGSGYEQYF | TGTGCCACCAGTGACGCACGGGGGTCAGGCTACGAGCAGTACTTC
TRBJ2-2 | TRBV20-1 | many | NA | CSATPLMPNTGELFF | TGCAGTGCTACCCCACTAATGCCGAACACCGGGGAGCTGTTTTTT
TRBJ2-1 | TRBV27 | many | TRBD1 | CASSYGTGSYNEQFF | TGTGCCAGCAGTTACGGGACAGGCTCCTACAATGAGCAGTTCTTC
TRBJ2-5 | TRBV20-1 | few | NA | CSGVVASSRETQYF | TGCAGTGGCGTGGTAGCTTCTTCCAGGGAGACCCAGTACTTC
TRBJ2-1 | TRBV3-1 | many | NA | CASSQTIGSYNEQFF | TGTGCCAGCAGCCAAACGATCGGCTCCTACAATGAGCAGTTCTTC
TRBJ2-2 | TRBV29-1 | NA | NA | CSVYRAGTGELFF | TGCAGCGTTTACAGGGCGGGCACCGGGGAGCTGTTTTTT
TRBJ2-1 | TRBV7-2 | many | NA | CASSSFYNEQFF | TGTGCCAGCAGCTCCTTTTACAATGAGCAGTTCTTC
TRBJ2-3 | TRBV15 | many | TRBD1 | CATSRVTGGTDTQYF | TGTGCCACCAGCAGAGTGACAGGGGGCACAGATACGCAGTATTTT
TRBJ2-1 | TRBV7-9 | many | NA | CASSPHGGEQFF | TGTGCCAGCAGCCCCCATGGGGGTGAGCAGTTCTTC